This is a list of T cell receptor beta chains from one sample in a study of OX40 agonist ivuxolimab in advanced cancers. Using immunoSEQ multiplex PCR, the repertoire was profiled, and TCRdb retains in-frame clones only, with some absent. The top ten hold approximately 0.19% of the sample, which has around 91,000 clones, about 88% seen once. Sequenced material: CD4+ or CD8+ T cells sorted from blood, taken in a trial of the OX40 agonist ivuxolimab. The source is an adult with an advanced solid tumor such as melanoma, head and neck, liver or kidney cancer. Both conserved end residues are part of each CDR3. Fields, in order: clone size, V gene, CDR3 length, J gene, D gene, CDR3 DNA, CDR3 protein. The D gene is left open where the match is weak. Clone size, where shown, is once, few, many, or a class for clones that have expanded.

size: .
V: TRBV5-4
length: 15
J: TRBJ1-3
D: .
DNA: TGTGCCAGCAGCTTTGGACAGAGCTCTGGAAACACCATATATTTT
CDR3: CASSFGQSSGNTIYF

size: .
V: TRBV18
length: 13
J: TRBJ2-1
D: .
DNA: TGTGCCAGCTCACCGTGGCAGGGCGATGAGCAGTTCTTC
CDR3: CASSPWQGDEQFF

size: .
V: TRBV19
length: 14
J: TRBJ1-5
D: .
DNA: TGTGCCAGTATGGGGGGCGGGGGCAATCAGCCCCAGCATTTT
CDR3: CASMGGGGNQPQHF

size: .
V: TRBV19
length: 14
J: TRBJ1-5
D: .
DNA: TGTGCCAGTAGTATAGAGGGGAGTAATCAGCCCCAGCATTTT
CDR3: CASSIEGSNQPQHF

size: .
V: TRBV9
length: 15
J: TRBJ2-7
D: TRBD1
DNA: TGTGCCAGCAGCATCGGGACAGGGGCACTCTACGAGCAGTACTTC
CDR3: CASSIGTGALYEQYF

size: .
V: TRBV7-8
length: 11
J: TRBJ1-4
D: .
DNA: TGTGCCAGCAGCTTAGAGGGAAAACTGTTTTTT
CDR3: CASSLEGKLFF

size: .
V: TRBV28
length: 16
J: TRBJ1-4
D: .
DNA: TGTGCCAGCAGAGGACTTCTCTTTGGGGCTAATGAAAAACTGTTTTTT
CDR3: CASRGLLFGANEKLFF

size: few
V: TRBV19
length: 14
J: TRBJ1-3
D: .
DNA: TGTGCCAGTAGTATGAGGAGCTCTGGAAACACCATATATTTT
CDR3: CASSMRSSGNTIYF

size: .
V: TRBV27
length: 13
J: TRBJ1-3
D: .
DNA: TGTGCCAGCAGTATCAGGGAGGGAAACACCATATATTTT
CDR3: CASSIREGNTIYF

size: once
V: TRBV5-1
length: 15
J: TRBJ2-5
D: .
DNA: TGCGCCAGCAGCTTAGTCCCGGGACCCCAGGAGACCCAGTACTTC
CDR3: CASSLVPGPQETQYF

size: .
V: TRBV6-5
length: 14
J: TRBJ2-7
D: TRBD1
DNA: TGTGCCAGCAGGAGGGGGCAGAGCTCCTACGAGCAGTACTTC
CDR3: CASRRGQSSYEQYF

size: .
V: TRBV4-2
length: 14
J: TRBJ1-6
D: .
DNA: TGTGCCAGCAGCCAAGGGAGGGGAAATTCACCCCTCCACTTT
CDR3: CASSQGRGNSPLHF

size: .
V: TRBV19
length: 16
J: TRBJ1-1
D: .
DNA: TGTGCCAGTAGTATAGACCTCGGGGTAAGGAACACTGAAGCTTTCTTT
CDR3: CASSIDLGVRNTEAFF

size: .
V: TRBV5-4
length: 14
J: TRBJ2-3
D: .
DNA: TGTGCCAGCAGCTTAAAAACTAGCACAGATACGCAGTATTTT
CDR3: CASSLKTSTDTQYF

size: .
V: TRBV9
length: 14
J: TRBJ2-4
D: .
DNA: TGTGCCAGCAGCCCTCGACAGCTCCCAAACATTCAGTACTTC
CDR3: CASSPRQLPNIQYF

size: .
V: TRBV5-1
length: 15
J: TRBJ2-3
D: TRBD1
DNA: TGCGCCAGCAGCTTTGGGACAGGAGGCACGGATACGCAGTATTTT
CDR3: CASSFGTGGTDTQYF

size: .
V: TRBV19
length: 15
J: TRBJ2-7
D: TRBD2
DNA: TGTGCCAGTAGCCAGACTAGCGGGATTGAGTACGAGCAGTACTTC
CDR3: CASSQTSGIEYEQYF

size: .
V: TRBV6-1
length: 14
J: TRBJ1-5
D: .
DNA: TGTGCCAGCAGTCCGTCGGGGCAAAATCAGCCCCAGCATTTT
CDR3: CASSPSGQNQPQHF

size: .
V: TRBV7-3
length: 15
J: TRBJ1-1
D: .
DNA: TGTGCCAGCAGCCCGTCAGGTGGGCGGGTCACTGAAGCTTTCTTT
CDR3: CASSPSGGRVTEAFF

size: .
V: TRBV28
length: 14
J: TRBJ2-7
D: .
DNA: TGTGCCAGCAGTTTATATGGGAATAACTACGAGCAGTACTTC
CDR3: CASSLYGNNYEQYF

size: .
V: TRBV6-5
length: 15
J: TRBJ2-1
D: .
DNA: TGTGCCAGCAGGACCAGACAGGCACCCTACAATGAGCAGTTCTTC
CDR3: CASRTRQAPYNEQFF

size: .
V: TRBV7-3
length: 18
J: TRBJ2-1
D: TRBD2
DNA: TGTGCCAGCAGCTCCGCCTCGCCAGGACTAGCGGGATTGGATGAGCAGTTCTTC
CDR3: CASSSASPGLAGLDEQFF

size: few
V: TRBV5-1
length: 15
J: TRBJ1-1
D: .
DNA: TGCGCCAGCAGCTGGTCGGGACGGATGAACACTGAAGCTTTCTTT
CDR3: CASSWSGRMNTEAFF

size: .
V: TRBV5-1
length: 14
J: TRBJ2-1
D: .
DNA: TGCGCCAGCAGCTTGGGGTCCCCCTACAATGAGCAGTTCTTC
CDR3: CASSLGSPYNEQFF

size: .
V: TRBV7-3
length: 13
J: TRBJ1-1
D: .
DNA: TGTGCCAGCAGCTTAGGTTTGGGTAATGAAGCTTTCTTT
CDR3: CASSLGLGNEAFF

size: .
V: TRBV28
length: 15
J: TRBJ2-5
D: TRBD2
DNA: TGTGCCAGCAGTCATCAGCGGGGGGGCCGAGAGACCCAGTACTTC
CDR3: CASSHQRGGRETQYF

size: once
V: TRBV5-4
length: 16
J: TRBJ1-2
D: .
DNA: TGTGCCAGCAGCCGCCTTTCCATGGGCGGCTTTAAAGGCTACACCTTC
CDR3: CASSRLSMGGFKGYTF

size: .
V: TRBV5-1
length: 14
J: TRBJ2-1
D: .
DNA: TGCGCCAGCAGCTTGATGTTAGCGAGCAATGAGCAGTTCTTC
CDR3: CASSLMLASNEQFF

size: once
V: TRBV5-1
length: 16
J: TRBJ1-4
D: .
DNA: TGCGCCAGCAGCCCAGGGCCAGGTGGATCTGGTGAAAAACTGTTTTTT
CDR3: CASSPGPGGSGEKLFF

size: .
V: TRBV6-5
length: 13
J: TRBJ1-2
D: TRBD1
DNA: TGTGCCAGCAGTCCGGACAGGGGTGGCGGCTACACCTTC
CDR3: CASSPDRGGGYTF

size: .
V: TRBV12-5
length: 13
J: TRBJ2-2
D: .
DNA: TGTGCTAGCTCGGACGGCGGGGCCGGGGAGCTGTTTTTT
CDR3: CASSDGGAGELFF

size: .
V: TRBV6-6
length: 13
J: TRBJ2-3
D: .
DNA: TGTGCCAGCAGTTACCCTCCCTCAGATACGCAGTATTTT
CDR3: CASSYPPSDTQYF

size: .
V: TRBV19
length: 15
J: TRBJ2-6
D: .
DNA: TGTGCCAGTAGGGAAACCAGCTCTGGGGCCAACGTCCTGACTTTC
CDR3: CASRETSSGANVLTF

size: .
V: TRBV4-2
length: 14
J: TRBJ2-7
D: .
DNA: TGTGCCAGCAGCTCGCGTAGCGGTGCGTACGAGCAGTACTTC
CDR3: CASSSRSGAYEQYF

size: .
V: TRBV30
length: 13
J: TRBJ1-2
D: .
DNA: TGTGCCTGGGGTAGGACTGTCGGACTTGGCTACACCTTC
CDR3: CAWGRTVGLGYTF

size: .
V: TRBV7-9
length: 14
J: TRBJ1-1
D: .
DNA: TGTGCCAGCAGCGCCCAGATGGGGGACACTGAAGCTTTCTTT
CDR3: CASSAQMGDTEAFF

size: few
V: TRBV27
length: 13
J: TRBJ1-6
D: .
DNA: TGTGCCAGCAGTTTTGGAAGGGCGTCACCCCTCCACTTT
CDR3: CASSFGRASPLHF

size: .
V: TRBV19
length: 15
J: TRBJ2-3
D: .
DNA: TGTGCCAGTAGTAGGGACGGTCGAGGCACAGATACGCAGTATTTT
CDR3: CASSRDGRGTDTQYF

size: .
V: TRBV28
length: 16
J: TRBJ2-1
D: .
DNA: TGTGCCAGCAGTTTGTCGGACGGAAGAGGGTACAATGAGCAGTTCTTC
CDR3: CASSLSDGRGYNEQFF

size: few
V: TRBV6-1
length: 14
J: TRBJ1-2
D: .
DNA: TGTGCCAGCAGTGAAAAGGGAGCTAACTATGGCTACACCTTC
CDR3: CASSEKGANYGYTF

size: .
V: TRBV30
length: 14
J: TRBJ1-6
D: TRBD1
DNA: TGTGCCTGGAGTGTCGGACAGGCGGTCTCACCCCTCCACTTT
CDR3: CAWSVGQAVSPLHF

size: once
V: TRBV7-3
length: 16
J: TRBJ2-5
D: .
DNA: TGTGCCAGCAGCTTTTCCCCCTCGGGGGGCAGAGAGACCCAGTACTTC
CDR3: CASSFSPSGGRETQYF

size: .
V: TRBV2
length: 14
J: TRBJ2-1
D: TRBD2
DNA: TGTGCCAGCGGGGCTATAGCGGGGCGGAATGAGCAGTTCTTC
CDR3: CASGAIAGRNEQFF

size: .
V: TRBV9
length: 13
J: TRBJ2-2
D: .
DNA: TGTGCCAGCAGCCCGGCTAACACCGGGGAGCTGTTTTTT
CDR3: CASSPANTGELFF

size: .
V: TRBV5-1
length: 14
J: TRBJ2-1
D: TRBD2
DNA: TGCGCCAGCAGCTTTACTAGCGGGACCAATGAGCAGTTCTTC
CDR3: CASSFTSGTNEQFF

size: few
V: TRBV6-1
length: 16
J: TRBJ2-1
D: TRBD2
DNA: TGTGCCAGCAGTGACCCGGGACTAGCGGCGTACAATGAGCAGTTCTTC
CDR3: CASSDPGLAAYNEQFF

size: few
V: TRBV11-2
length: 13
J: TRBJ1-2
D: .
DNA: TGTGCCAGCAGCTTGGTCGGGGCGGAAGGCTACACCTTC
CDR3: CASSLVGAEGYTF

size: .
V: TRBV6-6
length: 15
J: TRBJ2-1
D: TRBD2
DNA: TGTGCCAGCAGTTACCTAGCGGGATCACTCAATGAGCAGTTCTTC
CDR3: CASSYLAGSLNEQFF

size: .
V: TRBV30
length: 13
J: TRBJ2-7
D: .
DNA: TGTGCCTGGAGGACTCCCAGGGCGTACGAGCAGTACTTC
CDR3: CAWRTPRAYEQYF

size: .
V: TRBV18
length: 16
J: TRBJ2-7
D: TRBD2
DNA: TGTGCCAGCTCACCACCGTCTAGCGGGAGGGAAGGCGAGCAGTACTTC
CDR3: CASSPPSSGREGEQYF

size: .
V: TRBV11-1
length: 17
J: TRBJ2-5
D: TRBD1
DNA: TGTGCCAGCAGCGCCGGGACAGGGGGCCCAAACCAAGAGACCCAGTACTTC
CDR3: CASSAGTGGPNQETQYF

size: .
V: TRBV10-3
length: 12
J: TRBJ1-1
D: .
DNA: TGTGCCATCACGGGCCAGGGCCCTGAAGCTTTCTTT
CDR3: CAITGQGPEAFF

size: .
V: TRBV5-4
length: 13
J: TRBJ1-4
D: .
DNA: TGTGCCAGCAGCGACGGGACGGATGAAAAACTGTTTTTT
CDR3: CASSDGTDEKLFF

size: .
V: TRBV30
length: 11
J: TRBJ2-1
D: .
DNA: TGTGCCTGGAAACTGTACAATGAGCAGTTCTTC
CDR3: CAWKLYNEQFF

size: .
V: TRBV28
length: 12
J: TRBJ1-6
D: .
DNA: TGTGCCGTCGGCGGCCCTAATTCACCCCTCCACTTT
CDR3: CAVGGPNSPLHF

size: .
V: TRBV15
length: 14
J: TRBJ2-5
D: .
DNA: TGTGCCACCAATACCCTCGGGGCCCTAGAGACCCAGTACTTC
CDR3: CATNTLGALETQYF

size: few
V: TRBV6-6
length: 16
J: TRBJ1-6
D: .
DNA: TGTGCCAGCAGGCCCGGGCCGGGGGGAAGGGATTCACCCCTCCACTTT
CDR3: CASRPGPGGRDSPLHF

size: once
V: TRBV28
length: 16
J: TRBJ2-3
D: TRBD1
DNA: TGTGCCAGCAGTCCCCCCCAGGGGGTCGACACAGATACGCAGTATTTT
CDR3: CASSPPQGVDTDTQYF

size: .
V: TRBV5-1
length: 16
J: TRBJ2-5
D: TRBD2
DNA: TGCGCCAGCAGCTCTGGACTAGCGGGGGGTGAAGAGACCCAGTACTTC
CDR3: CASSSGLAGGEETQYF

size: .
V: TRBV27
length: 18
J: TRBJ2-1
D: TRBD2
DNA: TGTGCCAGCAGTTTAAGGTCGGTAGCGGGGGAATCCTACAATGAGCAGTTCTTC
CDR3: CASSLRSVAGESYNEQFF